This T cell receptor beta chain was recorded in a study of CD8 T cells in ankylosing spondylitis. General study findings and limits: Those disease-linked clones were CD8+; they were also relatively rare in peripheral blood. The clones that were linked to disease were reported to be significantly enriched in matched synovial fluid samples from ankylosing spondylitis patients.

Quantitative barcoded 5'-RACE was used to prepare TCR beta libraries. MiXCR was run by TCRdb on the 5' RACE reads, yielding one entry per CDR3 protein. The sample gives tens of thousands of distinct CDR3 sequences, 6.2% of which show up once; about 5% is in the top ten. The CDR3 extends over 17 amino acids. Trimming cost V 1 base and J 4 bases; bases outside gene matches: 12. Germline CDR1 SGHRS, CDR2 YFSETQ. This clonotype was recorded a few times. Its antigen is not known. The sequencing input was synovial fluid, either unsorted or a sorted T cell fraction (not recorded which). The V and J genes are TRBV5-1 and TRBJ2-7; TRBD2 agrees at 9 bases. This receptor was obtained from a male donor with ankylosing spondylitis. CDR3 in DNA: TGCGCCAGCAGCTTGATCGGGAGTAGCGGGAGAGGTTACGAGCAGTACTTC. Protein sequence: CASSLIGSSGRGYEQYF.